One and the same sample provided the 12 T cell receptor beta chains below, sequenced in a study of T-cell memory formation after mild COVID-19. TCRdb itself ran the 5' RACE reads through MiXCR, one entry per CDR3 protein. The profile shows some 97,000 distinct CDR3 sequences, roughly 11% of them singletons. The sample comprised PBMCs or a T cell subset sorted from them (not recorded which). These receptors all stem from a man aged 18-30 years who had mild COVID-19 (a few samples of this study predate the infection). Cell type and time point are not known.

This clonotype was picked up a small number of times. The chain recombines TRBV7-9 with TRBJ1-1; D not certain. Germline CDR1 reads SEHNR; CDR2 reads FQNEAQ (reference sequence). This CDR3 is 11 amino acids long. V shed 7 bases and J shed 11 bases, with 14 bases lying between them. This CDR3 is CASTFGVMAFF. CDR3 bases: TGTGCCAGCACCTTCGGGGTTATGGCTTTCTTT.

The rearrangement links TRBV2 to TRBJ2-5; no firm D call. Trimming shortened V by 6 bases and J by 5 bases, and 10 bases separated the two germline ends. This CDR3 has 12 amino acids. CDR1 and CDR2 from the germline V gene are SNHLY and FYNNEI. CDR3: CASRDQGETQYF. The CDR3 DNA is TGTGCCAGCAGAGATCAAGGGGAGACCCAGTACTTC.

This clonotype was observed a few times. V is TRBV2 and J is TRBJ1-6; D perhaps matches TRBD1 (6 bases). CDR3 length: 14 amino acids. Per germline, CDR1 SNHLY and CDR2 FYNNEI. Trimming shortened V by 5 bases and J by 7 bases, and 12 bases separated the two germline ends. CDR3 DNA: TGTGCCAGCAGTAAACAGGGAAGAAATTCACCCCTCCACTTT. Translating it yields CASSKQGRNSPLHF.

This clonotype was observed a handful of times. The gene calls are TRBV27 and TRBJ2-1, with no clear D. Germline V gives CDR1 MNHEY, CDR2 SMNVEV (reference sequence). V was cut by 6 bases and J by 3 bases, with 15 bases left in between. This CDR3 region has 15 residues. The CDR3 loop reads CASSLVATFYNEQFF. DNA for the CDR3: TGTGCCAGCAGCCTGGTGGCCACATTCTACAATGAGCAGTTCTTC.

This clonotype occurred a few times. V is TRBV6-2 or TRBV6-3 and J is TRBJ2-7; D is unresolved. This CDR3 region has 13 residues. Germline values: CDR1 MNHEY, CDR2 SVGEGT. Trimming pared 4 bases from V and 3 bases from J, leaving 10 bases between. CDR3 protein: CASSFSQIYEQYF. CDR3 sequence (DNA): TGTGCCAGCAGTTTCTCGCAGATCTACGAGCAGTACTTC.

V is TRBV6-5 and J is TRBJ2-1; D possibly corresponds to TRBD1 (6 bases). Trimming stripped 7 bases from V and 7 bases from J, with 14 bases between. Germline V gives CDR1 MNHEY, CDR2 SVGAGI. The CDR3 is made up of 13 amino acids. The CDR3 is CASTAQGRNEQFF. The CDR3 DNA follows: TGTGCCAGCACCGCACAGGGTAGAAATGAGCAGTTCTTC.

The chain joins TRBV7-2 to TRBJ2-7; perhaps TRBD1 as D (5 bases). CDR1 is SGHTA, CDR2 FQGNSA, per germline. The CDR3 consists of 18 residues. V was pared by 0 bases and J by 4 bases, with 22 bases between. Here the CDR3 DNA reads TGTGCCAGCAGCTTAGCGCTCCAGGGCCCACTGCTCCGTTACGAGCAGTACGTC. It specifies CASSLALQGPLLRYEQYV.

This clonotype has more than one count but fewer than ten. The genes are TRBV27 and TRBJ2-5; weak D call: TRBD1 (7 bases). V lost 5 bases to trimming and J lost 5 bases, with 21 bases between them. The CDR3 contains 16 residues. Germline V gene data show CDR1 as MNHEY and CDR2 as SMNVEV (reference sequence). CDR3 in DNA: TGTGCCAGCAGTCCATTACGGAGGGGGCAGGGTGAGACCCAGTACTTC. Protein sequence: CASSPLRRGQGETQYF.

In this sample, this clonotype turned up a few times. The chain carries TRBV6-5 and TRBJ2-5; 8 nucleotides match TRBD1. The CDR3 spans 14 residues. Germline V gene lookup returns CDR1 MNHEY and CDR2 SVGAGI. The V and J ends lost 2 bases and 5 bases, in that order; junction bases with no gene match: 4. CDR3 sequence reads: CASSYDRGRETQYF. CDR3 sequence (DNA): TGTGCCAGCAGTTACGACAGGGGAAGGGAGACCCAGTACTTC.

V gene TRBV4-2 combines with J gene TRBJ2-1, with D perhaps matching TRBD1 or TRBD2 (7 bases each). Germline CDR1 and CDR2: LGHNA and YNFKEQ. V lost 0 bases and J 6 bases, leaving 15 bases between the germline ends. The CDR3 length is 16 residues. CDR3 bases: TGTGCCAGCAGCCAAGATGGGGCAGGGGGGGTCAATGAGCAGTTCTTC. Translated, it gives CASSQDGAGGVNEQFF.

This chain uses TRBV29-1 with TRBJ1-1; 9 bases line up with TRBD1. V dropped 2 bases and J dropped 5; count of bases not matched to a gene: 3. Germline CDR1 and CDR2: SQVTM and ANQGSEA. CDR3 length: 13 residues. The CDR3 region has the DNA TGCAGCGTTGAAACAGGGGGCAAGACTGAAGCTTTCTTT. As protein: CSVETGGKTEAFF.

The gene calls are TRBV7-9 and TRBJ1-1; D call uncertain. CDR3 length: 15 amino acids. The ends were cut back, 4 bases at V and 3 bases at J, with 15 bases in the middle. CDR1 SEHNR and CDR2 FQNEAQ come from the germline V gene (reference sequence). CDR3 in amino acids: CASSSRRTTDTEAFF. Here the CDR3 DNA reads TGTGCCAGCAGCTCGAGACGGACCACGGACACTGAAGCTTTCTTT. Variable domain in full (rest from reference TRBV7-9 and TRBJ1-1): DTGVSQNPRHKITKRGQNVTFRCDPISEHNRLYWYRQTLGQGPEFLTYFQNEAQLEKSRLLSDRFSAERPKGSFSTLEIQRTEQGDSAMYLCASSSRRTTDTEAFFGQGTRLTVV.